This paragraph reports one TCR gamma chain. The clone's antigen remains unknown. Within one base of it there is no much larger clone, and no base qualities were kept. Thymic samples were depleted of alphabeta T cells, then CD3+ TCRVdelta1+ TCRVdelta2- thymocytes were FACS-sorted. The purity of the sorted Vdelta1+ thymocytes fell between roughly 98% and 99.6%. Thymic specimens were obtained from 8 paediatric patients, aged from about 5 days to 16 months, who were undergoing corrective cardiac surgery. Thymic tissue was dispersed, and mononuclear cells were isolated on a Histopaque-1077 density gradient. For staining, the antibodies used were anti-TCRVdelta1 clone TS8.2, anti-TCRVdelta2 clone B6, anti-CD3 clone HIT3a and anti-TCRalphabeta clone IP26. CDR3 length: 12 amino acids, cysteine to phenylalanine. Just the 36-base CDR3 DNA is kept, in frame starting at base 1. V loses 0 bases at its end and J loses 9 bases; junction bases beyond the gene matches: 5. According to the germline V gene (reference sequence), CDR1 reads VTNTFY and CDR2 reads YDVSTARD.

The data stem from a study of Vδ1+ human thymocytes (dated by TCRdb to 2017 to 2018). With regard to the full study: The study characterised mRNA-level TRG and TRD CDR3 repertoires of highly purified Vdelta1+ thymocytes from young children as a data resource. The multiplex-based CDR3 amplicon strategy had previously been validated against 5'RACE-based CDR3 amplicon generation methods.

The paper's findings and limits, for the study overall: Unlike the oligoclonal repertoires in peripheral blood, the thymic TRG and TRD repertoires appeared highly polyclonal, with Gaussian CDR3 length distributions. Even though sort purity was high, 20% to 25% of thymic TRD sequences were Vdelta2 (and few were Vdelta3), which was not the case for the peripheral blood Vdelta1+ controls. Because no clustering by age or sex was observed, donors were not stratified by these variables in the analyses. Many TRG clonotypes were found to be shared between donors (up to about 6.9x10^3), whereas TRD repertoires were found to be essentially private (max roughly 100 shared). The authors advised highly purified populations and single-cell validation, since unexpected Vdelta2 sequences could cause misinterpretation of bulk repertoire data.

RNA was isolated using the RNeasy mini kit, and reverse transcription was performed with Superscript III. CDR3 amplicons were generated by multiplex PCR with pooled V-gene forward primers and a constant-region reverse primer carrying Illumina adaptor overhangs. After gel purification, amplicons were indexed with Nextera index primers over about 8 extra PCR cycles and were then purified with AMPure XP beads. The libraries were sequenced on an Illumina MiSeq using paired-end 250 bp reads, dual indexing and an approximately 20% PhiX spike-in. Processing in the source paper ran as follows. FastQC was used to quality check the reads, while ea-utils fastq-join merged the TRG read pairs. Annotation of sequences was performed with IMGT/HighV-QUEST, only productive sequences with unambiguous V-gene assignment were retained, and clonotypes were defined by identical CDR3 sequence. VDJtools 1.1.1, tcR 2.2.3, Treemap and vegan Shannon diversity in R 3.4.4 were used for downstream analysis. TCRdb called clones afresh from the public reads with CATT; identical DNA rows were later merged. The V and J calls come from TCRdb's annotation, not from the publication. In this sample the table shows 36,000 or so gamma-chain clones, 20% of which occur a single time. The top ten hold under 2% of the sample.

The receptor was derived from a girl in the first two years of life who had congenital heart surgery. Recombination linked TRGV3 to TRGJ1 or TRGJ2. Sequencing was done on a sample of Vdelta1+ gamma-delta thymocytes from the thymus. The intended sense of this specimen's cell subset or site label: FACS-sorted CD3+ TCRalphabeta- TCRVdelta1+ TCRVdelta2- thymocytes. This receptor carries the CDR3 CATWDRFPKKLF. In nucleotides, the sequence is TGTGCCACCTGGGACAGGTTCCCTAAGAAACTCTTT.